Presented here are 28 T cell receptor beta chains from one specimen sequenced in a study of blood T cell repertoires in COVID-19. The protocol was immunoSEQ multiplex PCR, while the TCRdb copy is restricted to in-frame clones and leaves out a portion. Of about 330,000 clones listed, more than 80% are singletons. Sample: peripheral blood. All receptors derive from a man aged 18-30 years who had recovered from COVID-19.

This sequence joins TRBV6-6 and TRBJ2-7; 10 nucleotides align to TRBD1. J was trimmed by 4 bases and V by 4 bases; bases with no gene match: 1. The length of the CDR3 is 13 residues. The germline V gene encodes CDR1 MNHNY and CDR2 SVGAGI (reference sequence). The CDR3 sequence: CASSWDRGYEQYF. For the CDR3, the DNA is TGTGCCAGCAGTTGGGACAGGGGTTACGAGCAGTACTTC.

This chain links TRBV4-1 with TRBJ2-7; 11 nucleotides line up with TRBD1. Losses at the gene ends were 0 bases for V and 6 bases for J; bases not matched to a gene: 7. The CDR3 spans 16 residues. Looked up from germline, CDR1 is MGHRA and CDR2 is YSYEKL. Written as DNA, the CDR3 is TGCGCCAGCAGCCAAGACCTTCGGACAGGGGGCGGCGAGCAGTACTTC. Its translation is CASSQDLRTGGGEQYF.

The chain has TRBV5-1 and TRBJ2-2, with D possibly TRBD1 on 6 matching bases. CDR1 and CDR2 (germline): SGHRS, YFSETQ. This CDR3 is built from 16 residues. Deletions cut 3 bases from V and 2 bases from J, with 14 bases between. The CDR3 is CASSSRDTPNTGELFF. The CDR3 DNA sequence: TGCGCCAGCAGCTCACGGGACACCCCAAACACCGGGGAGCTGTTTTTT.

The V call is TRBV2, the J call TRBJ2-1; D perhaps matches TRBD2 (5 bases). The V end was cut by 1 base, the J end by 0 bases, with 10 bases between. The CDR3 extends over 16 amino acids. The V gene's germline CDR1 is SNHLY and CDR2 FYNNEI. As DNA, the CDR3 is TGTGCCAGCAGTGAAGACGCTGGGAGCTCCTACAATGAGCAGTTCTTC. Translated: CASSEDAGSSYNEQFF.

This clone was found once. The genes are TRBV13 and TRBJ2-4, with TRBD2 identical over 15 bases. Germline CDR1 and CDR2: PRHDT and FYEKMQ (reference sequence). Losses at the gene ends were 5 bases for V and 0 bases for J; bases not matched to a gene: 14. The CDR3 has 21 residues. The CDR3 sequence is CASSRKTPGLAGGPAKNIQYF. The CDR3 nucleotides read TGTGCCAGCAGCCGAAAAACTCCGGGACTAGCGGGAGGACCAGCCAAAAACATTCAGTACTTC.

V usage is TRBV6-7 and J usage is TRBJ2-7; tentatively, D is TRBD2 (6 bases). TRBV6-7 is an ORF, and what it does is uncertain. Trimming took off 2 bases at V and 0 bases at J, with 26 bases between the two ends. The CDR3 sequence is 20 residues long. In DNA form, the CDR3 reads TGTGCCAGCAGTTACCGACCACCACTTCGGACTACCACCCGCTCCTACGAGCAGTACTTC. It is translated as CASSYRPPLRTTTRSYEQYF.

This clone has a handful of counts. V gene TRBV27 combines with J gene TRBJ1-6; maybe TRBD1 (5 bases). The ends were cut back, 5 bases at V and 5 bases at J, with 10 bases in the middle. Looked up from germline, CDR1 is MNHEY and CDR2 is SMNVEV (reference sequence). The CDR3 totals 14 residues. The CDR3 nucleotides are TGTGCCAGCAGTACCAGGGATAATAATTCACCCCTCCACTTT. Encoded protein: CASSTRDNNSPLHF.

The J gene is TRBJ1-4, the V gene TRBV3-1 (or the pseudogene TRBV3-2); D not certain. The V gene lost 6 bases and the J gene lost 8 bases, with 16 bases spanning the gap. There are 14 residues in the CDR3. Germline V gene lookup returns CDR1 LGHDT and CDR2 YNNKEL (reference sequence). The CDR3 DNA follows: TGTGCCAGCAGAGGCACAGTCGAAAGGGAAAAACTGTTTTTT. Its translation is CASRGTVEREKLFF.

The gene calls are TRBV5-1 and TRBJ2-5, with TRBD2 matching 10 bases. CDR3 length: 15 residues. CDR1 and CDR2 from the germline V gene are SGHRS and YFSETQ. V lost 2 bases to trimming and J lost 3 bases; unmatched junction nucleotides: 4. The chain's CDR3 is CASSLSGGVEETQYF. The CDR3 DNA is TGCGCCAGCAGCTTAAGCGGGGGGGTGGAAGAGACCCAGTACTTC.

The chain employs TRBV7-9 and TRBJ2-2; TRBD2 might be the D (6 bases). V was trimmed by 5 bases and J by 1 base, leaving 17 bases between them. The CDR3 extends over 17 amino acids. Looked up from germline, CDR1 is SEHNR and CDR2 is FQNEAQ (reference sequence). The chain's CDR3 is CASSPRIRDWNTGELFF. CDR3 in DNA: TGTGCCAGCAGCCCACGAATCAGGGACTGGAACACCGGGGAGCTGTTTTTT. Based on the CDR3 plus reference TRBV7-9 and TRBJ2-2, the full variable domain is DTGVSQNPRHKITKRGQNVTFRCDPISEHNRLYWYRQTLGQGPEFLTYFQNEAQLEKSRLLSDRFSAERPKGSFSTLEIQRTEQGDSAMYLCASSPRIRDWNTGELFFGEGSRLTVL.

The chain links TRBV7-9 to TRBJ2-7, with TRBD2 as a possible D gene (5 bases). The V and J ends lost 4 bases and 0 bases respectively, with 10 bases between them. Germline CDR1 and CDR2: SEHNR and FQNEAQ (reference sequence). CDR3 size: 14 residues. The CDR3 loop reads CASSSTEGSYEQYF. The CDR3 DNA reads as TGTGCCAGCAGCTCTACTGAGGGCTCCTACGAGCAGTACTTC.

V usage is TRBV3-1 (or the pseudogene TRBV3-2) and J usage is TRBJ1-1, with TRBD1 matching 9 bases. Germline V gene sequence: CDR1 LGHDT, CDR2 YNNKEL (reference sequence). Trimming cost V 4 bases and J 2 bases; bases outside gene matches: 5. The CDR3 consists of 15 residues. CDR3 sequence: CASSPWTGANTEAFF. The CDR3 DNA is TGTGCCAGCAGCCCTTGGACAGGGGCCAACACTGAAGCTTTCTTT.

The CDR3 region is CASSQDTTAGNEKLFF. CDR3 nucleotide sequence: TGTGCCAGCAGCCAAGATACAACGGCAGGCAATGAAAAACTGTTTTTT. This chain connects TRBV3-1 (or the pseudogene TRBV3-2) to TRBJ1-4; D uncertain. This CDR3 has 16 residues. CDR1 LGHDT and CDR2 YNNKEL come from the germline V gene (reference sequence). V lost 0 bases and J 5 bases, leaving 13 bases between the germline ends.

CDR3 DNA sequence: TGTGCCAGCACCCTAGGGGGATTCGGGGAGCTGTTTTTT. Its protein is CASTLGGFGELFF. This chain connects TRBV12-3 or TRBV12-4 to TRBJ2-2; tentatively, D is TRBD1 (6 bases). The CDR3 is made up of 13 amino acids. V lost 7 bases and J 7 bases, leaving 13 bases between the germline ends.

This clone was seen more than once but under ten times. The J gene is TRBJ2-7, the V gene TRBV4-1; tentative D call: TRBD1 (6 bases). CDR1 and CDR2 (germline): MGHRA, YSYEKL. The CDR3 consists of 15 residues. Between the trimmed V and J ends, which lost 0 bases and 2 bases, there was a span of 11 bases. The CDR3 region is CASSQEGHPAYEQYF. CDR3 in DNA: TGCGCCAGCAGCCAAGAGGGACACCCGGCCTACGAGCAGTACTTC.

This clone was counted only a few times. J is TRBJ2-2 and V is TRBV7-2, with 7 bases aligning to TRBD1. Losses at the gene ends were 6 bases for V and 7 bases for J; bases not matched to a gene: 5. Germline V gives CDR1 SGHTA, CDR2 FQGNSA. CDR3 length equals 13 residues. CDR3 nucleotides: TGTGCCAGCAGTGAGGGGGCCAACGGGGAGCTGTTTTTT. Translated: CASSEGANGELFF.

This clone was seen once. V and J are TRBV20-1 and TRBJ1-5; a possible D gene is TRBD1 (5 bases). The germline V gene has CDR1 DFQATT and CDR2 SNEGSKA (reference sequence). The V end was cut by 3 bases, the J end by 1 base, with 13 bases between. CDR3 length: 15 residues. The CDR3 nucleotides read TGCAGTGCTAGTGGGCAGGGTGGGAGCAATCAGCCCCAGCATTTT. Translating it yields CSASGQGGSNQPQHF.

The gene calls are TRBV9 and TRBJ1-3, with D perhaps TRBD1 (5 bases). The CDR3 consists of 15 residues. Germline loops: CDR1 SGDLS, CDR2 YYNGEE. Trimming removed 4 bases from V and 4 bases from J, with 15 bases in between. CDR3 sequence reads: CASSLGRQGGNTIYF. CDR3 sequence (DNA): TGTGCCAGCAGCTTAGGTCGCCAGGGCGGAAACACCATATATTTT. The whole variable domain, filled in from reference TRBV9 and TRBJ1-3, reads DSGVTQTPKHLITATGQRVTLRCSPRSGDLSVYWYQQSLDQGLQFLIQYYNGEERAKGNILERFSAQQFPDLHSELNLSSLELGDSALYFCASSLGRQGGNTIYFGEGSWLTVV.

CDR3 protein: CASSLRGPNTEAFF. CDR3 DNA sequence: TGTGCCAGCAGCTTAAGGGGCCCGAACACTGAAGCTTTCTTT. The chain is built from TRBV7-9 and TRBJ1-1; possible D gene TRBD1, 5 bases. This CDR3 spans 14 amino acids. Germline CDR1 and CDR2: SEHNR and FQNEAQ (reference sequence). Trimming left V 2 bases short and J 1 base short, with 8 bases between.

The chain has TRBV7-9 and TRBJ2-5; 8 nucleotides match TRBD1. CDR3 length: 15 amino acids. The V segment lost 8 bases and the J segment 1 base; nucleotides outside the gene matches: 9. Germline V gene sequence: CDR1 SEHNR, CDR2 FQNEAQ (reference sequence). The chain's CDR3 is CASCVGTGLQETQYF. DNA for the CDR3: TGTGCCAGCTGTGTGGGGACAGGCCTCCAAGAGACCCAGTACTTC.

V and J are TRBV7-2 and TRBJ1-6; 7 bases line up with TRBD1. The CDR3 is 19 amino acids. CDR1 and CDR2 (germline): SGHTA, FQGNSA. With V trimmed by 2 bases and J by 5 bases, 15 bases remained unmatched. CDR3 protein: CASSLFSGQFSSDNSPLHF. CDR3 in DNA: TGTGCCAGCAGCTTATTTTCGGGACAGTTTTCCAGCGATAATTCACCCCTCCACTTT. The whole variable domain, remainder taken from reference TRBV7-2 and TRBJ1-6, is GAGVSQSPSNKVTEKGKDVELRCDPISGHTALYWYRQSLGQGLEFLIYFQGNSAPDKSGLPSDRFSAERTGGSVSTLTIQRTQQEDSAVYLCASSLFSGQFSSDNSPLHFGNGTRLTVT.

This clone has just one count. V usage is TRBV6-6 and J usage is TRBJ2-7; a weak D match, TRBD2 (7 bases). CDR3 length: 14 residues. Germline assignment: CDR1 MNHNY and CDR2 SVGAGI (reference sequence). V lost 2 bases and J lost 3, with 11 bases in between. The CDR3 DNA is TGTGCCAGCAGTTACACAGGGAGGGACTACGAGCAGTACTTC. This codes for CASSYTGRDYEQYF.

This clone was observed a handful of times. The V gene is TRBV9, the J gene TRBJ2-3, with D maybe TRBD2 (5 bases). The CDR3 is 14 residues long. Germline V gene sequence: CDR1 SGDLS, CDR2 YYNGEE. Trimming pared 0 bases from V and 0 bases from J, leaving 5 bases between. CDR3 bases: TGTGCCAGCAGCGTAGAGCGGAGCACAGATACGCAGTATTTT. Its protein product is CASSVERSTDTQYF. The whole variable domain, filled in from reference TRBV9 and TRBJ2-3, reads DSGVTQTPKHLITATGQRVTLRCSPRSGDLSVYWYQQSLDQGLQFLIQYYNGEERAKGNILERFSAQQFPDLHSELNLSSLELGDSALYFCASSVERSTDTQYFGPGTRLTVL.

This rearrangement joins TRBV2 to TRBJ2-2; a possible D gene is TRBD1 (6 bases). V lost 1 base to trimming and J lost 1 base, with 7 bases between them. Germline lookup yields CDR1 SNHLY and CDR2 FYNNEI. The CDR3 contains 15 residues. CDR3 sequence reads: CASSEVTGNTGELFF. For the CDR3, the DNA is TGTGCCAGCAGTGAAGTGACAGGGAACACCGGGGAGCTGTTTTTT.

Here the CDR3 DNA reads TGTGCCAGCAGCTTAGCTACACAGCGGGGGGGGTATGAGCAGTTCTTC. This translates into CASSLATQRGGYEQFF. The V gene is TRBV11-2, the J gene TRBJ2-1; TRBD2 agrees at 10 bases. The J segment lost 8 bases and the V segment lost 1 base, leaving 8 bases of the junction unmatched. The germline V gene encodes CDR1 SGHAT and CDR2 FQNNGV. This CDR3 comprises 16 residues.

The V gene is TRBV5-1, the J gene TRBJ2-2; 14 bases are shared with TRBD2. Per the germline V gene, CDR1 is SGHRS and CDR2 is YFSETQ. The CDR3 runs to 19 residues. V shed 0 bases and J 2 bases; nucleotides not matched to a gene: 6. CDR3 loop: CASSLAGTSGSRNTGELFF. The CDR3 DNA follows: TGCGCCAGCAGCTTGGCGGGGACTAGCGGGAGTAGAAACACCGGGGAGCTGTTTTTT.

The gene calls are TRBV7-3 and TRBJ2-1; 13 bases map to TRBD2. Germline lookup yields CDR1 SGHTA and CDR2 FQGTGA. Germline trimming cut 1 base from V and 4 bases from J; bases unmatched to any gene: 10. The CDR3 contains 19 residues. CDR3 loop: CASSLMGTSGTSFYNEQFF. The CDR3 bases are TGTGCCAGCAGCTTAATGGGGACTAGCGGGACCTCATTTTACAATGAGCAGTTCTTC.

The V call is TRBV11-3, the J call TRBJ2-3; D may be TRBD2 (6 bases). The CDR3 covers 17 residues. The V end lost 3 bases, the J end lost 1 base, and 17 bases lay between the germline ends. From germline, CDR1 is SGHNT and CDR2 YENEEA. CDR3 sequence: CASSFNAGGEGTDTQYF. DNA of the CDR3: TGTGCCAGCAGCTTTAACGCCGGGGGAGAGGGCACAGATACGCAGTATTTT.